One sample yielded the 21 T cell receptor beta chains listed below, sequenced in a study of molecular identifiers for immune sequencing clone quantification. TCRdb fed the PCR reads into MiXCR, producing one record per CDR3 protein. The sample consists of around 470,000 distinct CDR3 sequences, around a fifth of them appearing once. Material for sequencing was naive CD8+ T cells from blood, with Jurkat cell RNA spiked in. Subset specified: FACS-sorted CD8+CD4-CCR7+CD45RA+ naive T cells. The source of these receptors is a human donor in good health. Some libraries in this study had Jurkat cell RNA spiked in.

V gene TRBV7-9 combines with J gene TRBJ1-2; D might be TRBD1 (5 bases). The germline CDR1 and CDR2 sequences are SEHNR and FQNEAQ (reference sequence). The CDR3 is 17 residues long. Trimming removed 4 bases from V and 2 bases from J, with 20 bases in between. The CDR3 loop reads CASSSEAGAAFNYGYTF. Written as DNA, the CDR3 is TGTGCCAGCAGCTCGGAGGCCGGGGCAGCTTTCAACTATGGCTACACCTTC.

With respect to this clonotype: One end of the junction varies from germline; a read error may be responsible. The V gene is TRBV5-3, the J gene TRBJ1-1; the match to TRBD1 covers 7 bases. TRBV5-3 is an ORF, and what it does is uncertain. The CDR3 covers 14 residues. CDR3: CASSWDSMNTGAFF. CDR3 bases: TGTGCCAGCAGTTGGGACAGTATGAACACTGGAGCTTTCTTT.

As regards this clonotype: A read error may be the cause here, since a much bigger clone is one base away. V gene TRBV6-5 combines with J gene TRBJ1-1, with a tentative D call TRBD1 (6 bases). CDR1 MNHEY and CDR2 SVGAGI come from the germline V gene. Trimming shortened V by 7 bases and J by 6 bases, and 15 bases separated the two germline ends. This CDR3 is built from 13 residues. This chain's CDR3 is CASNRVIWAEAFF. The CDR3 nucleotides read TGTGCCAGCAACAGGGTGATTTGGGCTGAAGCTTTCTTT.

This clonotype showed up many times. This chain joins TRBV6-1 and TRBJ2-1, with 9 positions matching TRBD2. The J segment lost 7 bases and the V segment lost 11 bases, leaving 6 bases of the junction unmatched. CDR3 length: 12 amino acids. Germline lookup yields CDR1 MNHNS and CDR2 SASEGT. The CDR3 here is CAGGLAWNEQFF. In DNA form, the CDR3 reads TGTGCCGGCGGACTAGCGTGGAATGAGCAGTTCTTC.

This clonotype showed up just a few times. J is TRBJ1-1 and V is TRBV28; D uncertain. CDR1 and CDR2 from the germline V gene are MDHEN and SYDVKM. The CDR3 covers 14 residues. With 3 bases removed from V and 3 bases from J, the gap between germline ends came to 11 bases. The CDR3: CASSFWGTDTEAFF. As DNA, the CDR3 is TGTGCCAGCAGTTTTTGGGGAACGGACACTGAAGCTTTCTTT.

As to this clonotype: At one boundary the junction diverges from the germline segment, which might be a read error. J is TRBJ2-2 and V is TRBV7-2, with D unclear. The germline V gene encodes CDR1 SGHTA and CDR2 FQGNSA. The CDR3 has 13 amino acids. The CDR3 nucleotides are TGTGCCAGCGGCTTAGAAGGCACCGGGGAGCTGTTTTTT. Its translation: CASGLEGTGELFF. Supplemented by reference TRBV7-2 and TRBJ2-2, the full variable domain reads GAGVSQSPSNKVTEKGKDVELRCDPISGHTALYWYRQSLGQGLEFLIYFQGNSAPDKSGLPSDRFSAERTGGSVSTLTIQRTQQEDSAVYLCASGLEGTGELFFGEGSRLTVL.

The sample holds a few counts of this clonotype. V usage is TRBV4-1 and J usage is TRBJ2-3, with a tentative D call TRBD2 (6 bases). Germline V gene sequence: CDR1 MGHRA, CDR2 YSYEKL. The CDR3 length is 15 residues. V shed 1 base and J shed 1 base, with 9 bases lying between them. The CDR3 spells CASSQVLAGTDTQYF. The CDR3 bases are TGCGCCAGCAGCCAAGTATTAGCGGGCACAGATACGCAGTATTTT.

As regards this clonotype: One end of the junction fails to match germline, which may point to a read error. The V gene is TRBV6-5, the J gene TRBJ2-7, with TRBD2 matching 8 bases. The germline CDR1 and CDR2 sequences are MNHEY and SVGAGI. This CDR3 region has 16 residues. This CDR3 reads CASGYNRVGGGYEQYF. The CDR3 bases are TGTGCCAGCGGTTACAACAGGGTCGGGGGGGGCTACGAGCAGTACTTC.

This clonotype has just a few counts. The chain carries TRBV7-2 and TRBJ1-2; D remains ambiguous. CDR1 is SGHTA and CDR2 is FQGNSA in the germline V gene. The CDR3 consists of 15 residues. The V and J ends lost 5 bases and 5 bases respectively, with 18 bases between them. In DNA, the CDR3 is TGTGCCAGCAGCGCGAGCTCGACTCCTCTATATGGCTACACCTTC. It encodes CASSASSTPLYGYTF.

This clonotype was recorded many times. The chain has TRBV6-5 and TRBJ1-1; 7 bases align to TRBD1. CDR3 size: 15 residues. Germline V gives CDR1 MNHEY, CDR2 SVGAGI. V trimming: 2 bases; J trimming: 0 bases; junction bases outside the gene matches: 3. The CDR3 coding sequence is TGTGCCAGCAGTTACGGGACAGCTATGAACACTGAAGCTTTCTTT. Its translation is CASSYGTAMNTEAFF.

This clonotype has ten or more counts. The CDR3 DNA follows: TGTGCCAGCAGCGATGATACCTCCCGACTAGCGGGAGACGAGCAGTACTTC. Translation gives CASSDDTSRLAGDEQYF. The V gene is TRBV7-2, the J gene TRBJ2-7, with 12 positions matching TRBD2. Germline trimming cut 5 bases from V and 5 bases from J; bases unmatched to any gene: 13. There are 17 residues in the CDR3. CDR1 SGHTA and CDR2 FQGNSA come from the germline V gene.

This clonotype appeared once. A much larger clone lies a single base off, so this may be a read error. This sequence joins TRBV20-1 and TRBJ2-3; TRBD1 or TRBD2 may be the D gene (5 bases each). CDR3 length equals 15 residues. Germline V gene lookup returns CDR1 DFQATT and CDR2 SNEGSKA (reference sequence). As DNA, the CDR3 is TGCAGTGCTAGAGATTCCGGGACCCTGGGAGATGCGCAGTATTTT. It codes for CSARDSGTLGDAQYF.

The CDR3 here is CASSLERGLGYEQYF. CDR3 bases: TGTGCCAGCAGCTTAGAACGAGGTTTGGGCTACGAGCAGTACTTC. V and J are TRBV11-2 and TRBJ2-7; the D is unclear. Germline CDR1 SGHAT, CDR2 FQNNGV. Deletions cut 0 bases from V and 3 bases from J, with 12 bases between. The CDR3 is 15 amino acids.

This clonotype was recorded a few times. The V call is TRBV10-3, the J call TRBJ1-1, with D uncertain. Germline CDR1 reads ENHRY; CDR2 reads SYGVKD. Trimming cost V 4 bases and J 3 bases, with 12 bases left between them. This CDR3 contains 14 residues. CDR3 bases: TGTGCCATCAGTGCGGGAGGTCGGGACACTGAAGCTTTCTTT. Its translation is CAISAGGRDTEAFF.

This clonotype came up a few times. In DNA form, the CDR3 reads TGTGCCAGCAGCTTAGGAGCTGACGGCTACAATGAGCAGTTCTTC. Translation gives CASSLGADGYNEQFF. This rearrangement joins TRBV11-2 to TRBJ2-1; D is undetermined. V was pared by 1 base and J by 3 bases, with 10 bases between. The germline V gene encodes CDR1 SGHAT and CDR2 FQNNGV. There are 15 residues in the CDR3.

The table lists this clonotype with a few counts. This chain joins TRBV27 and TRBJ2-3, with TRBD2 identical over 15 bases. CDR1 MNHEY and CDR2 SMNVEV come from the germline V gene (reference sequence). V was pared by 5 bases and J by 3 bases, with 12 bases of the junction left unmatched. The CDR3 extends over 19 amino acids. The CDR3 nucleotides read TGTGCCAGCAGTCCGCTGGGACTAGCGGGGGGTTCTGAGACAGATACGCAGTATTTT. Translation gives CASSPLGLAGGSETDTQYF.

The J gene is TRBJ2-7, the V gene TRBV20-1; D not certain. Germline V CDR1 and CDR2: DFQATT, SNEGSKA (reference sequence). Trimming pared 3 bases from V and 1 base from J, leaving 10 bases between. The CDR3 contains 13 residues. The CDR3 DNA sequence: TGCAGTGCTAGTGCACATACGTCCTACGAGCAGTACTTC. Translation gives CSASAHTSYEQYF.

Concerning this clonotype: Given a much more abundant clone one base away, this may be a read error. This sequence joins TRBV27 and TRBJ1-2; D is uncertain. Germline CDR1 and CDR2: MNHEY and SMNVEV (reference sequence). Deletions cut 5 bases from V and 1 base from J, with 14 bases between. The CDR3 spans 15 residues. The CDR3: CASSLGPYNNYGYTF. DNA of the CDR3: TGTGCCAGCAGTCTTGGACCCTATAATAACTATGGCTACACCTTC.

This clonotype showed up just a few times. The chain carries TRBV2 and TRBJ1-1, with unresolved D. The V end lost 4 bases, the J end lost 0 bases, and 9 bases lay between the germline ends. The CDR3 consists of 14 residues. In germline, CDR1 is SNHLY, CDR2 FYNNEI. The CDR3 sequence is CASSGNIMNTEAFF. The CDR3 region has the DNA TGTGCCAGCAGTGGCAACATTATGAACACTGAAGCTTTCTTT. Full variable domain (rest looked up from reference TRBV2 and TRBJ1-1): EPEVTQTPSHQVTQMGQEVILRCVPISNHLYFYWYRQILGQKVEFLVSFYNNEISEKSEIFDDQFSVERPDGSNFTLKIRSTKLEDSAMYFCASSGNIMNTEAFFGQGTRLTVV.

Only a few counts were recorded for this clonotype. The chain uses TRBV7-9 and TRBJ2-7, with TRBD2 matching 10 bases. Germline V lookup: CDR1 SEHNR, CDR2 FQNEAQ (reference sequence). The V gene end was trimmed by 2 bases and the J gene end by 5 bases; junction bases not matched to a gene: 6. There are 15 residues in the CDR3. As DNA, the CDR3 is TGTGCCAGCAGCTTACCAGCGGGAGGGCCCCACGAGCAGTACTTC. It is translated as CASSLPAGGPHEQYF.

This clonotype was counted only a few times. The genes are TRBV20-1 and TRBJ2-1; 11 bases match TRBD2. The J segment lost 2 bases and the V segment lost 3 bases, leaving 3 bases of the junction unmatched. Per the germline V gene, CDR1 is DFQATT and CDR2 is SNEGSKA (reference sequence). This CDR3 has 15 residues. CDR3 region: CSASIAGGPYNEQFF. The CDR3 nucleotides read TGCAGTGCTAGCATAGCGGGGGGGCCCTACAATGAGCAGTTCTTC.